This TCR beta chain was retrieved from a study of T-cell memory formation after mild COVID-19. Overall study findings and caveats: Memory cells collected pre-infection included some clones that later responded, suggesting cross-reactive memory joined.

This clonotype has more than one count but fewer than ten. What it binds is not known. TCRdb re-called the 5' RACE reads through MiXCR, storing one row per CDR3 protein. The table includes some 130,000 distinct CDR3 sequences, approximately 6.2% detected once. This CDR3 is 13 amino acids long. V lost 5 bases and J 5 bases, leaving 12 bases between the germline ends. CDR1 and CDR2 from the germline V gene are SGHNT and YENEEA. The sequencing sample was made of PBMCs or a T cell subset sorted from them (not recorded which). This sequence joins TRBV11-3 and TRBJ2-5; no clear D gene. The sequence was collected from an adult woman who had mild COVID-19 (a few samples of this study predate the infection). Cell type and time point are not known. Here the CDR3 DNA reads TGTGCCAGCAGCCACGGGCCCCAGGAGACCCAGTACTTC. This gives the protein CASSHGPQETQYF.